This TCR beta chain appears in the sequencing data of a study of identical twins (dated by TCRdb to the mid-2010s). About the study as a whole: To test whether fetal clonotypes persist, this study deep-sequenced TCR alpha and beta repertoires from monozygotic twins, from unrelated adults of various ages, and from cord blood. Replicate twin experiments were performed at different times using different library preparation protocols to rule out contamination.

The paper as a whole reports these results and caveats: Zero-insertion analyses could be partly confounded by invariant T cells such as MAIT and iNKT, though diverse VJ usage argued against such confounding for most clonotypes. Compared with coincidental sharing between unrelated individuals, out-of-frame TCR alpha sequences shared between twins had an excess of sequences with low generation probability. Abundant cord blood beta clonotypes had fewer insertions, young adult naive repertoires showed a similar but weaker trend, and memory repertoires showed no such trend. In beta out-of-frame sequences, excess twin sharing was weaker, because having fewer shared sequences lowered the signal-to-noise ratio. Because the same donors could not be followed over many years, the conclusions depended on cross-sectional statistical analysis. Recombination models systematically underestimated out-of-frame TCR alpha sharing in monozygotic twins but agreed with sharing between unrelated individuals.

Libraries were made using 5' RACE. Sequenced on an Illumina HiSeq 2000. Template switching introduced a universal primer binding site; the final cDNA contained a unique molecular identifier, enabling accurate counting of TCR cDNA molecules. Specific primers in the conserved constant-segment region were used to synthesize first-strand cDNA for the TCR alpha and beta chains. To control for contamination, each cDNA library was double barcoded with a SMART-Mk sample barcode plus Illumina barcodes. TruSeq adapter sequences and Illumina sample barcodes were added in two successive PCR steps. The TCR alpha and beta cDNA libraries were sequenced on the Illumina HiSeq platform using custom primers. As for how the authors treated the data: MiGEC processed the raw reads to extract unique molecular identifiers, while MiXCR was used to determine the CDR3 positions. Recombination models were inferred per individual with the repgenHMM and IGoR tools using an EM algorithm. Shared clonotypes were analyzed with the tcR package in R, and sharing was normalized by the product of cloneset sizes. Out-of-frame nonproductive sequences were analyzed to study raw recombination free of thymic and clonal selection effects. The public reads were reprocessed in TCRdb via fastp at Q25 and MiXCR, keeping in-frame beta chains. Every distinct CDR3 protein forms one entry, paired with its most common genes and DNA. What appears here as the V and J calls and clone size reflects TCRdb's work, not the paper's. For this sample the table gives about 260,000 distinct CDR3 sequences, of which 5.5% to 7% were detected only once. Roughly 3.9% of the sample is in the top ten clones.

All donors were healthy Caucasians. Three pairs of female monozygotic twins, all aged about 18 to 29 years, were included in the twin cohort. Miltenyi CD45RO+ enrichment and human naive T-cell isolation kits were used to isolate memory (CD45RO+) and naive T cells from PBMC. The CDR3 goes from the cysteine to the phenylalanine over 15 residues. The kept DNA is CDR3 alone, 45 bases in frame from the first base. CDR1 and CDR2, looked up from the germline V gene (reference sequence), are MNHEY and SMNVEV. Trimming costs V 0 bases and J 0 bases, and their ends lie 9 bases apart. This clonotype was observed a single time. Its antigen is still unknown. It has no much larger one-base neighbor in the sample; base qualities were not kept. A lone read is weak support. These same data were also listed under a study on yellow fever vaccine responses in identical twins. Per that second paper: According to the authors, in identical twins the way T cells responded to vaccination appeared partly convergent and partly personalized. In identical twins, the study followed T cell clones that responded to the vaccine with precision.

The rearranged chain carries TRBV27 and TRBJ2-7; no D gene can be assigned with confidence. Sequenced material: memory (CD45RO+) T cells sorted from blood. Explained via the paper, the cell subset or site label denotes: CD45RO+ enriched T cells. The TCR was taken from a woman under 30 in good health. This receptor carries the CDR3 CASSLSVSSSYEQYF. Read as DNA, the sequence is TGTGCCAGCAGTTTATCGGTGTCTAGCTCCTACGAGCAGTACTTC.